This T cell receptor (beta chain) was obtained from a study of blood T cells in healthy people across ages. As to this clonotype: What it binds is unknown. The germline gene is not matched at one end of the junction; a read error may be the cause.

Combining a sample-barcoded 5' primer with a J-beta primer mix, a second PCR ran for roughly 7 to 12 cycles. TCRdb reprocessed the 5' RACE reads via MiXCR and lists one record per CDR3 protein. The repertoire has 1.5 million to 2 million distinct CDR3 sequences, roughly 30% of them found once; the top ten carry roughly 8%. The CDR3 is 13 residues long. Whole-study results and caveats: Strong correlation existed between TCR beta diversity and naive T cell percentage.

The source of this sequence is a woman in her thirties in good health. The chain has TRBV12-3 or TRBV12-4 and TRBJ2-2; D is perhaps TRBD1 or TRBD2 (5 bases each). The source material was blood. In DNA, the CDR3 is TGTGCCAGCAGACTACCAGGGACCGGGGAGCGGTTTTTT. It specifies CASRLPGTGERFF.